This T cell receptor (beta chain) was sequenced in a study of T cell responses to AZD1222 COVID-19 vaccine. Findings of the study overall: It was only after the peak T cell response that any repertoires were sampled. There were vaccine-associated CD4 TCRs across spike, dominant at 160-218 and 743-854. Possibly, clonal diversity was underestimated; donors were largely white British and included more females.

Sequencing was performed with immunoSEQ multiplex PCR; in TCRdb, only in-frame clones are kept and a portion is missing. In the table there are more than 95,000 clones, around 91% of which are singletons. Worth noting for this clone: The antigen is undetermined.

V was clipped by 7 bases and J by 0 bases, with 13 bases between them. The CDR3 is 15 residues long. Germline CDR1 SNHLY, CDR2 FYNNEI. This clonotype was sampled from an adult in good health. This sample comprised peripheral blood, obtained on day 0 of MenACWY control vaccination. The rearrangement uses TRBV2 and TRBJ1-3, with D possibly being TRBD1 (5 bases). CDR3 protein: CASTGDGLSGNTIYF. The CDR3, as DNA: TGTGCCAGCACCGGGGACGGGCTCTCTGGAAACACCATATATTTT.